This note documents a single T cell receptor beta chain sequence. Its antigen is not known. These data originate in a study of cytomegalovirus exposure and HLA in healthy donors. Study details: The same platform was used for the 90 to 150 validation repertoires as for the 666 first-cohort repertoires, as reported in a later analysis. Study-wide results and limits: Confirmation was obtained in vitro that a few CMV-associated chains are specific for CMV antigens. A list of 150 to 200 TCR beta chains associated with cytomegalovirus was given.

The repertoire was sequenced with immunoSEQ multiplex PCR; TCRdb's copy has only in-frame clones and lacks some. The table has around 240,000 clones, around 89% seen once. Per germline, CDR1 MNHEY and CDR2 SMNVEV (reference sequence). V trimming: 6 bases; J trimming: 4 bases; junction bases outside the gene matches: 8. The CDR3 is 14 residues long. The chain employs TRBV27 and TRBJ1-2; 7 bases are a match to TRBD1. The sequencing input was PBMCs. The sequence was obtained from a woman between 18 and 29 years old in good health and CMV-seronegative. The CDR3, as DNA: TGTGCCAGCAGCGCATTCCGGGACAGCTATGGCTACACCTTC. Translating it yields CASSAFRDSYGYTF.